Presented here are 24 T cell receptor beta chains from one specimen sequenced in a study of patients and donors after allogeneic stem cell transplantation. TCRdb called the RT-PCR reads again in MiXCR, with one record for every CDR3 protein. This sample has approximately 88,000 distinct CDR3 sequences, with around 5% found just once. The sample comprised blood, either unsorted or a sorted T cell fraction (not recorded which). The receptor set was obtained from a human donor who was either an allogeneic HSCT recipient or a stem cell or donor lymphocyte infusion donor (not recorded which). It is not recorded whose cells these are; they may come from a transplant donor.

The chain carries TRBV19 and TRBJ2-5, with 7 bases lining up with TRBD1. This CDR3 has 14 amino acids. Germline V gives CDR1 LNHDA, CDR2 SQIVND (reference sequence). J gave up 5 bases and V 1 base, and 4 bases lay outside the gene matches. CDR3 region: CASSIGQGWETQYF. The CDR3 nucleotides read TGTGCCAGTAGTATAGGACAGGGATGGGAGACCCAGTACTTC.

This clonotype was found many times. The gene calls are TRBV7-9 and TRBJ2-5; D may be TRBD2 (6 bases). Germline loops: CDR1 SEHNR, CDR2 FQNEAQ (reference sequence). CDR3 size: 11 residues. The V end was cut by 7 bases, the J end by 13 bases, with 16 bases between. The CDR3 loop is CASTAGPAGYF. Written as DNA, the CDR3 is TGTGCCAGCACCGCGGGGCCGGCCGGGTACTTC.

In its sample, this clonotype was seen a few times. The chain joins TRBV5-8 to TRBJ1-3; D remains ambiguous. V lost 4 bases, J lost 2 bases, and 19 bases lay in between. Per the germline V gene, CDR1 is SGHTS and CDR2 is YDEGEE. The CDR3 length is 17 residues. The CDR3 nucleotides read TGTGCCAGCAGCCCGAACGCGATCGGTTTACCTGGAAACACCATATATTTT. Encoded protein: CASSPNAIGLPGNTIYF.

This clonotype was found many times. J is TRBJ2-5 and V is TRBV5-6; 8 nucleotides match TRBD2. J lost 5 bases, V lost 7 bases, and 13 bases had no gene match. There are 15 residues in the CDR3. CDR1 is SGHDT and CDR2 is YYEEEE in the germline V gene. DNA of the CDR3: TGTGCCAGCTCGTCCTGGGGGACTAGTATTGAGACCCAGTACTTC. Translated: CASSSWGTSIETQYF. The full variable domain, its missing parts supplied by reference TRBV5-6 and TRBJ2-5, is DAGVTQSPTHLIKTRGQQVTLRCSPKSGHDTVSWYQQALGQGPQFIFQYYEEEERQRGNFPDRFSGHQFPNYSSELNVNALLLGDSALYLCASSSWGTSIETQYFGPGTRLLVL.

This clonotype was detected ten times or more. The chain uses TRBV5-1 and TRBJ2-7; the D gene is possibly TRBD1 (6 bases). This CDR3 has 14 residues. The V gene's germline CDR1 is SGHRS and CDR2 YFSETQ. Between the trimmed V and J ends, which lost 0 bases and 6 bases, there was a span of 13 bases. CDR3 nucleotide sequence: TGCGCCAGCAGCTTGGCGGCCAGGGGAAGCGAGCAGTACTTC. Protein: CASSLAARGSEQYF.

This clonotype was seen repeatedly, ten times or more. The chain's CDR3 is CSARAGAPSYNEQFF. The CDR3 DNA reads TGCAGTGCTAGGGCCGGGGCCCCCTCCTACAATGAGCAGTTCTTC. The V gene is TRBV20-1, the J gene TRBJ2-1; either TRBD1 or TRBD2 may supply D (5 bases each). The ends were cut back, 3 bases at V and 0 bases at J, with 12 bases in the middle. The CDR3 loop spans 15 amino acids. CDR1 and CDR2 from the germline V gene are DFQATT and SNEGSKA (reference sequence).

This clonotype was observed many times. The CDR3 protein is CASSHWDGELFF. CDR3 nucleotide sequence: TGTGCCAGCAGCCACTGGGACGGGGAGCTGTTTTTT. The chain employs TRBV5-5 and TRBJ2-2; D not resolved. The CDR3 sequence is 12 residues long. Germline CDR1 and CDR2: SGHKS and YYEKEE (reference sequence). Trimming took 4 bases from V and 7 from J, leaving 8 bases between them.

The rearrangement uses TRBV11-3 and TRBJ2-1; 9 bases match TRBD2. CDR3 length: 16 residues. J was trimmed by 3 bases and V by 1 base; bases with no gene match: 4. Germline V CDR1 and CDR2: SGHNT, YENEEA. In DNA form, the CDR3 reads TGTGCCAGCAGCTTAGGACTAGCGGCCTTCTACAATGAGCAGTTCTTC. This codes for CASSLGLAAFYNEQFF.

This clonotype was counted many times. The V and J genes are TRBV18 and TRBJ1-3; D is uncertain. The CDR3 loop spans 15 amino acids. The V and J ends lost 3 bases and 6 bases respectively, with 15 bases between them. Germline-derived CDR1 and CDR2 are KGHSH and LQKENI. CDR3 sequence (DNA): TGTGCCAGCTCACCGTTCTTTGGGGATCTAAACACCATATATTTT. Protein product: CASSPFFGDLNTIYF.

Worth noting for this clonotype: Because the CDR3 is missing its conserved closing phenylalanine or tryptophan, this is likely a read error. The CDR3 bases are TGTGCCAGCAGCGGTGGGGGGCACATCAACACCGGGGAGCTGTTTTCT. Residues: CASSGGGHINTGELFS. The chain employs TRBV28 and TRBJ2-2, with D perhaps matching TRBD1 or TRBD2 (6 bases each). The V end lost 6 bases, the J end lost 2 bases, and 16 bases lay between the germline ends. Germline assignment: CDR1 MDHEN and CDR2 SYDVKM. This CDR3 spans 16 amino acids.

This clonotype was seen repeatedly, ten times or more. The CDR3 DNA reads TGTGCCAGCAGCCCGAACAGGGAAGATGGAGCTTTCTTT. Its translation: CASSPNREDGAFF. The V call is TRBV3-1, the J call TRBJ1-1; D is perhaps TRBD1 (6 bases). This CDR3 has 13 residues. CDR1 and CDR2 (germline): LGHDT, YNNKEL (reference sequence). V was cut by 4 bases and J by 10 bases, with 16 bases left in between.

This clonotype was seen a few times. J is TRBJ1-2 and V is TRBV29-1; no definite D call. V was trimmed by 4 bases and J by 2 bases, leaving 5 bases between them. CDR1 is SQVTM, CDR2 ANQGSEA, per germline. The CDR3 covers 11 residues. The CDR3 loop reads CSVGQNYGYTF. The DNA of the CDR3 is TGCAGCGTTGGGCAGAACTATGGCTACACCTTC.

There are a few counts of this clonotype. The rearrangement links TRBV7-3 to TRBJ1-1; D ambiguous. The CDR3 length is 13 residues. Deletions cut 4 bases from V and 2 bases from J, with 8 bases between. Germline-derived CDR1 and CDR2 are SGHTA and FQGTGA. The CDR3 region has the DNA TGTGCCAGCAGCTCCCAACCTAACACTGAAGCTTTCTTT. It codes for CASSSQPNTEAFF.

In this sample, this clonotype turned up many times. This sequence joins TRBV20-1 and TRBJ2-6; D is uncertain. The CDR3 runs to 12 residues. Trimming took off 3 bases at V and 4 bases at J, with 4 bases between the two ends. Germline values: CDR1 DFQATT, CDR2 SNEGSKA (reference sequence). The CDR3 loop reads CSASTGANVLTF. CDR3 DNA sequence: TGCAGTGCTAGTACCGGGGCCAACGTCCTGACTTTC.

This clonotype was recorded at least ten times. The genes are TRBV15 and TRBJ1-2, with 10 bases fitting TRBD1. Trimming at V came to 1 base and at J to 7 bases, leaving 6 bases not matched to a gene. Germline V gene data show CDR1 as LNHNV and CDR2 as YYDKDF (reference sequence). CDR3 length: 15 residues. CDR3 loop: CATSRANRDRGGYTF. The CDR3 coding sequence is TGTGCCACCAGCAGAGCAAACCGGGACAGGGGTGGCTACACCTTC.

Ten or more counts support this clonotype. This chain joins TRBV12-3 or TRBV12-4 and TRBJ1-4; no clear D gene. This CDR3 has 14 amino acids. Trimming removed 6 bases from V and 5 bases from J, with 13 bases in between. For the CDR3, the DNA is TGTGCCAGCAGGGACGGAGTCTCGAATGAAAAACTGTTTTTT. As protein: CASRDGVSNEKLFF.

This clonotype was seen many times. V usage is TRBV5-1 and J usage is TRBJ1-2, with D unclear. The CDR3 is made up of 13 amino acids. The germline gives CDR1 SGHRS, CDR2 YFSETQ. V lost 2 bases to trimming and J lost 8 bases, with 13 bases between them. Here the CDR3 reads CASSFAAHEGYTF. The CDR3 DNA reads TGCGCCAGCAGCTTCGCGGCGCATGAGGGCTACACCTTC.

This clonotype has at least ten counts. The J gene is TRBJ2-7, the V gene TRBV19; maybe TRBD2 (6 bases). V was shortened by 4 bases and J by 3 bases, with 16 bases between the two germline ends. Germline-derived CDR1 and CDR2 are LNHDA and SQIVND (reference sequence). This CDR3 contains 15 residues. Here the CDR3 DNA reads TGTGCCAGTAGTAGGGACGGAGGGACGCTCTACGAGCAGTACTTC. Its protein is CASSRDGGTLYEQYF.

This clonotype was detected many times. The J gene is TRBJ2-7, the V gene TRBV3-1; D gene uncertain. This CDR3 region has 13 residues. The V end was cut by 6 bases, the J end by 2 bases, with 11 bases between. Germline V gives CDR1 LGHDT, CDR2 YNNKEL (reference sequence). The CDR3 protein is CASSLAETYEQYF. For the CDR3, the DNA is TGTGCCAGCAGTCTCGCGGAGACCTACGAGCAGTACTTC.

This clonotype was counted at least ten times. The rearrangement uses TRBV20-1 and TRBJ1-2, with 7 positions matching TRBD1. Per the germline V gene, CDR1 is DFQATT and CDR2 is SNEGSKA (reference sequence). The CDR3 is 15 residues long. V dropped 3 bases and J dropped 4; count of bases not matched to a gene: 11. CDR3 DNA sequence: TGCAGTGCTAGGCGGGGCGAGGGGGCGGTCTATGGCTACACCTTC. Residues: CSARRGEGAVYGYTF.

The gene calls are TRBV20-1 and TRBJ2-5, with 7 positions matching TRBD1. The ends lost 3 bases at V and 3 bases at J; junction bases unmatched: 10. Germline CDR1 reads DFQATT; CDR2 reads SNEGSKA (reference sequence). The CDR3 runs to 15 residues. The CDR3 loop reads CSARFRTGPKETQYF. CDR3 DNA sequence: TGCAGTGCTAGGTTCAGGACAGGCCCTAAAGAGACCCAGTACTTC.

This clonotype was observed a few times. The chain combines TRBV5-1 with TRBJ1-6, with no clear D. Germline CDR1 SGHRS, CDR2 YFSETQ. The V end was cut by 4 bases, the J end by 6 bases, with 17 bases between. The CDR3 spans 16 residues. CDR3 coding DNA: TGCGCCAGCAGCGGTTCGCAGACGGGAGGTAATTCACCCCTCCACTTT. It is translated as CASSGSQTGGNSPLHF.

In its sample, this clonotype was seen many times. The chain joins TRBV24-1 to TRBJ1-1, with no clear D. The CDR3 is made up of 15 amino acids. V dropped 2 bases and J dropped 0 bases, with 9 bases sitting between them. Germline assignment: CDR1 KGHDR and CDR2 SFDVKD. CDR3 in DNA: TGTGCCACCAGTGATTCGGCAGCGATGAACACTGAAGCTTTCTTT. This sequence encodes CATSDSAAMNTEAFF.

This clonotype was seen more than once but under ten times. The CDR3 here is CASSSGNNSPLHF. The DNA for the CDR3 is TGCGCCAGCAGCTCCGGAAATAATTCACCCCTCCACTTT. The chain joins TRBV5-1 to TRBJ1-6; D not resolved. Trimming shortened V by 3 bases and J by 5 bases, and 6 bases separated the two germline ends. Per germline, CDR1 SGHRS and CDR2 YFSETQ. The length of the CDR3 is 13 residues.